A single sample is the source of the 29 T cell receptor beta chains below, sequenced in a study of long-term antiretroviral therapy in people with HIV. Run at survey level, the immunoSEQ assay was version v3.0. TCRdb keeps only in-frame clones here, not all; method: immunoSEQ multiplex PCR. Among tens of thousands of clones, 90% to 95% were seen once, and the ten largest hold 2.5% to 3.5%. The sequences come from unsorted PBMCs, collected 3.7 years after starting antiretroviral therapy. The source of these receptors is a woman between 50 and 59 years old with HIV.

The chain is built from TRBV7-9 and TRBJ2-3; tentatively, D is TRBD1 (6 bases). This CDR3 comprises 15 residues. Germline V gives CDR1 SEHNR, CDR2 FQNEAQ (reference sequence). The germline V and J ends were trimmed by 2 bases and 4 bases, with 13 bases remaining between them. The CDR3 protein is CASSLSSGDADTQYF. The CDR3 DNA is TGTGCCAGCAGCTTAAGTTCAGGGGATGCAGATACGCAGTATTTT.

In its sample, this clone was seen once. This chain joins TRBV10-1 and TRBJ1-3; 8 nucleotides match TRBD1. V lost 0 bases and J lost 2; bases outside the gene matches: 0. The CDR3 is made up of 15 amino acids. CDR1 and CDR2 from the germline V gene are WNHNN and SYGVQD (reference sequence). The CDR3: CASSESTGAGNTIYF. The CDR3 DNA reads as TGCGCCAGCAGTGAGTCGACAGGGGCTGGAAACACCATATATTTT.

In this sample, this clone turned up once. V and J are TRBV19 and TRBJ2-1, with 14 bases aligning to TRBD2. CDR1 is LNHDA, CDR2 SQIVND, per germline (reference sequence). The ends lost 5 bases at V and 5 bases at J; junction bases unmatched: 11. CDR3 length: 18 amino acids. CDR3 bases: TGTGCCAGTAGTCCCCGACTAGCGGGGGGGCAGGGTCACAATGAGCAGTTCTTC. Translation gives CASSPRLAGGQGHNEQFF. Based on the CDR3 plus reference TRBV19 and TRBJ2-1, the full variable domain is DGGITQSPKYLFRKEGQNVTLSCEQNLNHDAMYWYRQDPGQGLRLIYYSQIVNDFQKGDIAEGYSVSREKKESFPLTVTSAQKNPTAFYLCASSPRLAGGQGHNEQFFGPGTRLTVL.

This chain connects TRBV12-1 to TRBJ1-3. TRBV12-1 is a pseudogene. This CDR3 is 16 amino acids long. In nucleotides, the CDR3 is TGTGCCAGCAGCTTCCCGACCGGGACCTCTGGAAACACCATATATTTT. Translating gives CASSFPTGTSGNTIYF.

The CDR3: CASSFAGATSYEQYF. CDR3 nucleotide sequence: TGTGCCAGCAGTTTTGCAGGGGCTACCTCCTACGAGCAGTACTTC. The chain links TRBV27 to TRBJ2-7; a possible D gene is TRBD1 (6 bases). Germline V gene sequence: CDR1 MNHEY, CDR2 SMNVEV (reference sequence). The V and J ends lost 3 bases and 0 bases respectively, with 12 bases between them. The CDR3 spans 15 residues.

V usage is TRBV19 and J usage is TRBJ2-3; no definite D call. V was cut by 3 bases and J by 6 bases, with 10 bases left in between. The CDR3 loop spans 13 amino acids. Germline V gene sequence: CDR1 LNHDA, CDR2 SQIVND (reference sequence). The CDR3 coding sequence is TGTGCCAGTAGTATCTTCTCCTTGGATACGCAGTATTTT. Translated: CASSIFSLDTQYF. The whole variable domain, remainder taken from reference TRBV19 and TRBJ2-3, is DGGITQSPKYLFRKEGQNVTLSCEQNLNHDAMYWYRQDPGQGLRLIYYSQIVNDFQKGDIAEGYSVSREKKESFPLTVTSAQKNPTAFYLCASSIFSLDTQYFGPGTRLTVL.

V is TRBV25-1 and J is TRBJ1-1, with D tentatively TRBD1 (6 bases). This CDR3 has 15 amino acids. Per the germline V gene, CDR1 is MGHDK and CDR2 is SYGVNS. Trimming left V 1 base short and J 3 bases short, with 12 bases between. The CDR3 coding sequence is TGTGCCAGCAGTGAATGGGGGGGGCCTGACACTGAAGCTTTCTTT. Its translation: CASSEWGGPDTEAFF. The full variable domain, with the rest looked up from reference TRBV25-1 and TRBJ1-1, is EADIYQTPRYLVIGTGKKITLECSQTMGHDKMYWYQQDPGMELHLIHYSYGVNSTEKGDLSSESTVSRIRTEHFPLTLESARPSHTSQYLCASSEWGGPDTEAFFGQGTRLTVV.

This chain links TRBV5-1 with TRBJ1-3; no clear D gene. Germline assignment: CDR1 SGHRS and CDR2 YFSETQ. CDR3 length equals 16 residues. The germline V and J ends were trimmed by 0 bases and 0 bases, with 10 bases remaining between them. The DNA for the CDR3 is TGCGCCAGCAGCTTGGAAAGTCGGGGCTCTGGAAACACCATATATTTT. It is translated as CASSLESRGSGNTIYF. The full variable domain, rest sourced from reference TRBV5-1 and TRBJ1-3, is KAGVTQTPRYLIKTRGQQVTLSCSPISGHRSVSWYQQTPGQGLQFLFEYFSETQRNKGNFPGRFSGRQFSNSRSEMNVSTLELGDSALYLCASSLESRGSGNTIYFGEGSWLTVV.

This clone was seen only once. CDR3 sequence: CASSRRTVVLEKLFF. The CDR3 nucleotides are TGTGCCAGCAGTCGGCGGACAGTCGTTCTGGAAAAACTGTTTTTT. V and J are TRBV6-5 and TRBJ1-4; D might be TRBD1 (6 bases). The CDR3 is 15 residues long. The V gene's germline CDR1 is MNHEY and CDR2 SVGAGI. V lost 5 bases and J 8 bases, leaving 18 bases between the germline ends.

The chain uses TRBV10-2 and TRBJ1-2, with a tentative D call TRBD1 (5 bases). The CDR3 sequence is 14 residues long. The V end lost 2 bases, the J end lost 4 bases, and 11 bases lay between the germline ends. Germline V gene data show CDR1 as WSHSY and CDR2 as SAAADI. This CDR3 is CASSEAGNPYGYTF. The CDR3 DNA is TGCGCCAGCAGTGAGGCAGGGAATCCCTATGGCTACACCTTC.

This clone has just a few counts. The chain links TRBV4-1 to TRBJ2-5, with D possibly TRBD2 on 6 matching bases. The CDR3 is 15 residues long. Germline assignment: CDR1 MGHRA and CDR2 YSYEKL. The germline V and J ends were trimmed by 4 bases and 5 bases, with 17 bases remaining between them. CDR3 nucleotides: TGCGCCAGCAGCCTCGGAGGGGAGCCGGGGGAGACCCAGTACTTC. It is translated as CASSLGGEPGETQYF.

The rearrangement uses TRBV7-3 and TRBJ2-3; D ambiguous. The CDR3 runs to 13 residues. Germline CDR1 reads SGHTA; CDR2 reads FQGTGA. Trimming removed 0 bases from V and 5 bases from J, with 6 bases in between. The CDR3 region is CASSLTWGDTQYF. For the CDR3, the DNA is TGTGCCAGCAGCTTAACGTGGGGAGATACGCAGTATTTT. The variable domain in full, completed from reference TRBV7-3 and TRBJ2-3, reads GAGVSQTPSNKVTEKGKYVELRCDPISGHTALYWYRQSLGQGPEFLIYFQGTGAADDSGLPNDRFFAVRPEGSVSTLKIQRTERGDSAVYLCASSLTWGDTQYFGPGTRLTVL.

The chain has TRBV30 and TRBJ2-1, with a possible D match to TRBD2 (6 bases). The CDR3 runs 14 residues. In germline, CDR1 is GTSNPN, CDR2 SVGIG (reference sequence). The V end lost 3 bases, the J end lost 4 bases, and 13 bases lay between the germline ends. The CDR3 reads CAWRGMGTYNEQFF. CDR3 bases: TGTGCCTGGAGGGGAATGGGGACTTACAATGAGCAGTTCTTC.

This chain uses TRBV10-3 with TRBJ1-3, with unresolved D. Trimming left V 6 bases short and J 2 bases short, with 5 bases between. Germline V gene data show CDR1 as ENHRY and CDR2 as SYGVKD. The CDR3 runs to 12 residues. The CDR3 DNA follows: TGTGCCATCAGCGGGCCTGGAAACACCATATATTTT. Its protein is CAISGPGNTIYF.

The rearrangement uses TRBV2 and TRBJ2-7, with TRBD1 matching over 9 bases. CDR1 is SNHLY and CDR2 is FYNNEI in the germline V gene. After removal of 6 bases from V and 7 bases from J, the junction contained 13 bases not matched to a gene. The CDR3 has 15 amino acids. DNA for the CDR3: TGTGCCAGCAGCCTCTCCATACAGGGGGCGGGGGAGCAGTACTTC. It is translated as CASSLSIQGAGEQYF.

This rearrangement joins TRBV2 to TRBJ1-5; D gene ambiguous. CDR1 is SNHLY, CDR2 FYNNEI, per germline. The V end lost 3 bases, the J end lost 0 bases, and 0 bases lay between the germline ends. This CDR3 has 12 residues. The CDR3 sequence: CASSDSNQPQHF. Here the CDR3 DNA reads TGTGCCAGCAGTGATAGCAATCAGCCCCAGCATTTT.

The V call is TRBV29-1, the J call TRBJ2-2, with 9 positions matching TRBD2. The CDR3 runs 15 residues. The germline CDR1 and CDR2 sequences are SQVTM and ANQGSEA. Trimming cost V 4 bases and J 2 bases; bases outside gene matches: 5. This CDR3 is CSVVKRGANTGELFF. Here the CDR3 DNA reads TGCAGCGTTGTCAAGCGGGGGGCTAACACCGGGGAGCTGTTTTTT.

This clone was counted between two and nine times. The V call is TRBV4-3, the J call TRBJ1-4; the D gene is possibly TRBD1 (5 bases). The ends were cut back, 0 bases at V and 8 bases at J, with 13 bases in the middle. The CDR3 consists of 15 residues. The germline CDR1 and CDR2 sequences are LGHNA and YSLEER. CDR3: CASSQEGVRGEKLFF. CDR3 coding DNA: TGCGCCAGCAGCCAAGAGGGGGTTCGAGGAGAAAAACTGTTTTTT.

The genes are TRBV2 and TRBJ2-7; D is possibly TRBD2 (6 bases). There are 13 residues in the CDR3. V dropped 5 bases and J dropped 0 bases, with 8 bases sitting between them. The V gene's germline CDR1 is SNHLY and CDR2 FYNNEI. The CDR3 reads CASSPGLSYEQYF. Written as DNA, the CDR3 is TGTGCCAGCAGTCCGGGACTCTCCTACGAGCAGTACTTC.

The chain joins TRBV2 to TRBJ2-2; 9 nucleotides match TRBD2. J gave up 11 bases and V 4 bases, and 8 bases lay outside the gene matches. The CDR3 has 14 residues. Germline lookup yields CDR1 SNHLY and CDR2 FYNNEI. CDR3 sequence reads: CASSVNPSGVELFF. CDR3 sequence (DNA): TGTGCCAGCAGTGTAAACCCTAGCGGGGTTGAGCTGTTTTTT.

DNA of the CDR3: TGCGCCAGCAGTACTCCAGGGCCCTTTAATAATAGCAATCAGCCCCAGCATTTT. Translating it yields CASSTPGPFNNSNQPQHF. V gene TRBV10-1 combines with J gene TRBJ1-5; possibly TRBD1 for D (5 bases). Germline V CDR1 and CDR2: WNHNN, SYGVQD (reference sequence). This CDR3 spans 18 amino acids. Trimming left V 5 bases short and J 0 bases short, with 20 bases between.

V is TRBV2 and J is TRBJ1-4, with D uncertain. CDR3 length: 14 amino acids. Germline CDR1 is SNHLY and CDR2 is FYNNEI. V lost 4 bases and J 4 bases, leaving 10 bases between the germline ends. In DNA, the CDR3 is TGTGCCAGCAGTGGCAACGTGCATAATGAAAAACTGTTTTTT. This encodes CASSGNVHNEKLFF.

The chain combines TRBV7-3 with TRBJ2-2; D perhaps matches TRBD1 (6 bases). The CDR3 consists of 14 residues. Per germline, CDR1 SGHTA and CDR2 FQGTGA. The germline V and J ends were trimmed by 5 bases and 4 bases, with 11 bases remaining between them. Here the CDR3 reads CASSPGQSTGELFF. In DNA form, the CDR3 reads TGTGCCAGCAGCCCCGGACAGTCCACCGGGGAGCTGTTTTTT.

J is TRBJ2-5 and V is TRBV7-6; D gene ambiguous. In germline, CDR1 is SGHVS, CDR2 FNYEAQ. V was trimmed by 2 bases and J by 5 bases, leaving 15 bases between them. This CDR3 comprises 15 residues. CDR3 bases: TGTGCCAGCAGCTTAAGGTTTGGAGAAATGGAGACCCAGTACTTC. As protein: CASSLRFGEMETQYF.

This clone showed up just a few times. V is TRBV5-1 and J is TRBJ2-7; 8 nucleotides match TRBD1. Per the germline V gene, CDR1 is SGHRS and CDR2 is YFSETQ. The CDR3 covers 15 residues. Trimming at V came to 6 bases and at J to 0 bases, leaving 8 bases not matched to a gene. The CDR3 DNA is TGCGCCAGCAACCCGGGACAGGCTAGCTCCTACGAGCAGTACTTC. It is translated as CASNPGQASSYEQYF.

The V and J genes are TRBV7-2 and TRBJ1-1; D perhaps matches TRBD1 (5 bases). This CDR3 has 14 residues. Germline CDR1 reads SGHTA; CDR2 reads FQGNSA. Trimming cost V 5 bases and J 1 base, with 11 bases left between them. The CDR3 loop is CASSLTGPNTEAFF. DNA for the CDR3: TGTGCCAGCAGCCTCACAGGACCGAACACTGAAGCTTTCTTT.

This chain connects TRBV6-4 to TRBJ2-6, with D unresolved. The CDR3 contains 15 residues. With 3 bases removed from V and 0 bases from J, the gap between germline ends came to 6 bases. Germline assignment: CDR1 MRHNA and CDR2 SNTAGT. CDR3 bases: TGTGCCAGCAGTGAAGGCGGCTCTGGGGCCAACGTCCTGACTTTC. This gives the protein CASSEGGSGANVLTF.

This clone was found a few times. CDR3 protein: CASSGSYEQYF. The CDR3 DNA follows: TGCGCCAGCAGTGGATCCTACGAGCAGTACTTC. The genes are TRBV10-2 and TRBJ2-7; no firm D call. The CDR3 has 11 residues. Trimming took off 4 bases at V and 1 base at J, with 2 bases between the two ends. The germline V gene has CDR1 WSHSY and CDR2 SAAADI.

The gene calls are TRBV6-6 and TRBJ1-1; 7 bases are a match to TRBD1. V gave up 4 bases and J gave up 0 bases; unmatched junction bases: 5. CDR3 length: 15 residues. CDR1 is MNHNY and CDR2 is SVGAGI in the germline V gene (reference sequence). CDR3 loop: CASSSPTGMNTEAFF. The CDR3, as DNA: TGTGCCAGCAGTTCCCCGACAGGGATGAACACTGAAGCTTTCTTT.